There are many counts of the clone carrying this T cell receptor beta chain. Antigen unknown. This record comes from a study of T cell repertoires in cytomegalovirus infection. Whole-study context: Both a matching HLA type and CMV infection were indicated by public TCR beta signatures. General study findings and limits: Cumulative public TCR beta family frequency identified CMV carriers with the relevant HLA. HLA-C-restricted CMV clonotypes gave the most frequent clonotype in two of eight donors.

Germline lookup yields CDR1 SGHTA and CDR2 FQGNSA. This CDR3 has 15 amino acids. V was clipped by 1 base and J by 7 bases; unmatched bases: 9. TCRdb passed the reads through MiXCR, listing each CDR3 protein once. Of around 74,000 distinct CDR3 sequences listed, more than 3.5% are singletons. Sequences were obtained from PBMCs. This receptor was identified in a human donor in good health (CMV status not recorded). Some clones in this sample may be carry-over from other donors' samples. The V gene is TRBV7-2, the J gene TRBJ1-1; 7 nucleotides match TRBD1. CDR3: CASSLERDSYYEAFF. The CDR3 nucleotides are TGTGCCAGCAGCTTAGAGAGGGACAGCTATTATGAAGCTTTCTTT.